The sequence of this T cell receptor (beta chain) was determined in a study of CD8 T cells in Susac syndrome. The V and J ends lost 4 bases and 10 bases respectively, with 19 bases between them. Germline CDR1 and CDR2: MNHEY and SMNVEV (reference sequence). The CDR3 consists of 14 residues. RNA in amounts of roughly 0.5 to 1 ug was reverse transcribed with random hexamers. TCRdb fed the immunoSEQ multiplex PCR reads into MiXCR, producing one record per CDR3 protein. This table has around 150,000 distinct CDR3 sequences, around 94% appearing once. The sequence was obtained from a human donor in good health. The sample comprised CD8+ T cells from PBMCs. This chain connects TRBV27 to TRBJ1-2; possible D gene TRBD1, 5 bases. CDR3 amino acids: CASSYLRDLGNYTF. CDR3 nucleotide sequence: TGTGCCAGCAGTTATCTCCGGGACCTTGGGAACTACACCTTC.